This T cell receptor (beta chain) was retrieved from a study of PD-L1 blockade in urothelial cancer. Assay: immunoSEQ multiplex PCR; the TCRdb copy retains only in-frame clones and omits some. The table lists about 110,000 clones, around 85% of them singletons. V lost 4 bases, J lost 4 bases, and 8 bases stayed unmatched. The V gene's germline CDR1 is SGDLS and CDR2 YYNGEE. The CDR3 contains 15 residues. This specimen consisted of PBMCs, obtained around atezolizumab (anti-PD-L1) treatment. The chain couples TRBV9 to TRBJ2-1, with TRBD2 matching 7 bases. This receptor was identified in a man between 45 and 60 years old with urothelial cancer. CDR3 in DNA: TGTGCCAGCAGCTTCCTAGCGGAAGGATACAATGAGCAGTTCTTC. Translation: CASSFLAEGYNEQFF.